This is a list of T cell receptor beta chains from one sample in a study of blood T cell repertoires in COVID-19. Data came from immunoSEQ multiplex PCR; TCRdb stores just in-frame clones and leaves some out. The sample has about 69,000 clones; more than 70% are singletons. The sequencing sample was made of peripheral blood. Every receptor here comes from a human donor in a cohort sampled during active COVID-19. Both conserved end residues are part of each CDR3. The D gene is left open where the match is weak. Some rows mark clone size as missing; the rest say once, few, many or name a class of expanded clone.

v_gene,d_gene,abundance,j_gene,CDR3nt,CDR3aa
TRBV6-5,TRBD1,NA,TRBJ2-1,TGTGCCAGCAGTCGGACAGGGGCCTACAATGAGCAGTTCTTC,CASSRTGAYNEQFF
TRBV6-5,TRBD2,NA,TRBJ2-7,TGTGCCAGCAGTTCCCGGGAGGGCGTCTACGAGCAGTACTTC,CASSSREGVYEQYF
TRBV28,TRBD2,NA,TRBJ2-3,TGTGCCAGCAGTTTCCCCCTAGCGGGGGACCGGGATACGCAGTATTTT,CASSFPLAGDRDTQYF
TRBV18,TRBD2,once,TRBJ2-1,TGTGCCAGCTCACCCTCCGTCGGGGGGGAGCAGTTCTTC,CASSPSVGGEQFF
TRBV30,TRBD1,many,TRBJ1-3,TGTGCCTGGAGAGACCGGGACAGGGTTTCGGGAAACACCATATATTTT,CAWRDRDRVSGNTIYF
TRBV4-2,NA,NA,TRBJ1-1,TGTGCCAGCAGCCAAGAGGCAGGGGAGAACACTGAAGCTTTCTTT,CASSQEAGENTEAFF
TRBV5-1,TRBD2,NA,TRBJ2-5,TGCGCCAGCAGCCCAGCCCCTAGCGGGGGCCAAGAGACCCAGTACTTC,CASSPAPSGGQETQYF
TRBV6-6,NA,NA,TRBJ2-7,TGTGCCAGCAGTTACGGCTCCAACTACGAGCAGTACTTC,CASSYGSNYEQYF
TRBV14,TRBD1,NA,TRBJ1-6,TGTGCCAGCAGCCCTAGGGCGGACAGGGAAAGATCACCCCTCCACTTT,CASSPRADRERSPLHF
TRBV14,NA,NA,TRBJ2-5,TGTGCCAGCAGCCAAGATGTCGGTGGGACCCAGTACTTC,CASSQDVGGTQYF
TRBV7-8,TRBD1,NA,TRBJ2-7,TGTGCCAGCAGCCCTCGGGACAGGCTTACCTACGAGCAGTACTTC,CASSPRDRLTYEQYF
TRBV3-1/TRBV3-2,NA,NA,TRBJ1-5,TGTGCCAGCAGATACAGGACCTGGAATCAGCCCCAGCATTTT,CASRYRTWNQPQHF
TRBV28,NA,NA,TRBJ1-2,TGTGCCAGCAGTCCCCCAGGGGTCGACTATGGCTACACCTTC,CASSPPGVDYGYTF
TRBV5-1,TRBD1,NA,TRBJ2-7,TGCGCCAGCAAACCGACAGGGACCTCCTACGAGCAGTACTTC,CASKPTGTSYEQYF
TRBV5-1,TRBD2,NA,TRBJ2-7,TGCGCCAGCAGCTTGAAGTGGGAGCGGGAGAGGTACGAGCAGTACTTC,CASSLKWERERYEQYF
TRBV10-3,TRBD1,NA,TRBJ2-2,TGTGCCATCAGTCCGGGGGCGGGGACAGGGCCGGCGAACACCGGGGAGCTGTTTTTT,CAISPGAGTGPANTGELFF
TRBV19,TRBD1,NA,TRBJ1-5,TGTGCCATCAGTGGAGGGGGCGGCAATCAGCCCCAGCATTTT,CAISGGGGNQPQHF
TRBV28,TRBD1,NA,TRBJ1-1,TGTGCCAGCAGTTTCCCCGGAGACAGGGCGGGAACTGAAGCTTTCTTT,CASSFPGDRAGTEAFF
TRBV28,TRBD2,NA,TRBJ2-3,TGTGCCAGCAGTTTACTGGGCGGGGGGGCCGGAGATACGCAGTATTTT,CASSLLGGGAGDTQYF
TRBV28,NA,few,TRBJ1-5,TGTGCCAGCATACGGGGTGGGACTAATCAGCCCCAGCATTTT,CASIRGGTNQPQHF
TRBV4-1,NA,few,TRBJ2-2,TGCGCCAGCAGCCAAGGTAGGGACACGGAGACCTGGACCGGGGAGCTGTTTTTT,CASSQGRDTETWTGELFF
TRBV6-4,TRBD2,NA,TRBJ2-2,TGTGCCAGCAGTGAAGGGACGGGAGGCGTCGGGGAGCTGTTTTTT,CASSEGTGGVGELFF
TRBV15,TRBD1,NA,TRBJ1-2,TGTGCCACCAGCTCGAGGGACAGCTATGGCTACACCTTC,CATSSRDSYGYTF
TRBV10-3,TRBD1,NA,TRBJ2-1,TGTGCCACCCAACCCGGGCAGGGGGCTGGGGATGAGCAGTTCTTC,CATQPGQGAGDEQFF
TRBV2,TRBD1,NA,TRBJ2-6,TGTGCCACGGAAGACAGGGGGCGCGGATCTGGGGCCAACGTCCTGACTTTC,CATEDRGRGSGANVLTF
TRBV12-5,TRBD2,NA,TRBJ2-3,TGTGCTAGTGGTTTGGGGCTAGCGGGAGGAACAGATACGCAGTATTTT,CASGLGLAGGTDTQYF
TRBV20-1,NA,NA,TRBJ2-7,TGCAGTGCTAGTGTTGGTAGCGGCGCCTACGAGCAGTACTTC,CSASVGSGAYEQYF
TRBV27,TRBD2,NA,TRBJ2-2,TGTGCCAGCAAATACCAGGGACTATACACCGGGGAGCTGTTTTTT,CASKYQGLYTGELFF
TRBV29-1,NA,NA,TRBJ2-5,TGCAGCGTTTCACGGGATGTTCCACAAGAGACCCAGTACTTC,CSVSRDVPQETQYF
TRBV6-1,TRBD1,NA,TRBJ2-7,TGTGCCAGCAGTGAGGCTGACAGGGGGGCCTACGAGCAGTACTTC,CASSEADRGAYEQYF
TRBV11-2,NA,NA,TRBJ1-5,TGTGCCAGCAGCTTAGGGAGAGGACAGCGGCTTCCCCAGCATTTT,CASSLGRGQRLPQHF
TRBV10-3,TRBD2,NA,TRBJ2-5,TGTGCCATCAGTGAGCAAACGGGGGGGTTGGAGACCCAGTACTTC,CAISEQTGGLETQYF
TRBV19,NA,NA,TRBJ1-5,TGTGCCAGCACAATCGGAACAGGCGATAATCAGCCCCAGCATTTT,CASTIGTGDNQPQHF
TRBV6-5,TRBD1,once,TRBJ1-1,TGTGCCAGCAGGGGACAGGGAGCTGGAAACACTGAAGCTTTCTTT,CASRGQGAGNTEAFF
TRBV6-5,TRBD1,NA,TRBJ1-1,TGTGCCAGCAGAAGTTTGCAGGGGGCGGGGACTGAAGCTTTCTTT,CASRSLQGAGTEAFF
TRBV18,NA,few,TRBJ1-1,TGTGCCAGCTCACCGGGGCAAGGGAGGTACACTGAAGCTTTCTTT,CASSPGQGRYTEAFF
TRBV30,TRBD1,few,TRBJ2-5,TGTGCCTGGAGTCAGGGGGTCACGGAGACCCAGTACTTC,CAWSQGVTETQYF
TRBV12-3/TRBV12-4,NA,NA,TRBJ2-7,TGTGCCAGCAGTTTGGGCAGCCTCGAGCAGTACTTC,CASSLGSLEQYF
TRBV30,TRBD1,NA,TRBJ2-7,TGTGCCTGGATCCGGGACAGCCCCTACGAGCAGTACTTC,CAWIRDSPYEQYF
TRBV9,NA,few,TRBJ2-2,TGTGCCAGCAGCGTAGAGGGGCCCTTGGACGGTCCCACCGGGGAGCTGTTTTTT,CASSVEGPLDGPTGELFF
TRBV2,NA,NA,TRBJ1-6,TGTGCCAGCAGTGAGAGGCGCTATAATTCACCCCTCCACTTT,CASSERRYNSPLHF
TRBV6-5,NA,NA,TRBJ1-1,TGTGCCAGCAGTTACCCAGGGACTAACACTGAAGCTTTCTTT,CASSYPGTNTEAFF
TRBV7-2,NA,NA,TRBJ2-1,TGTGCCAGCAGCCCCCGACTAGCTGGGGGCTATGAGCAGTTCTTC,CASSPRLAGGYEQFF
TRBV6-1,TRBD2,few,TRBJ2-5,TGTGCCAGCAGTGACGCTCCAGGACTAGCAGAGACCCAGTACTTC,CASSDAPGLAETQYF
TRBV6-1,TRBD1,NA,TRBJ2-4,TGTGCCAGCAGTGTAGTACAGGGGGCAGCCAAAAACATTCAGTACTTC,CASSVVQGAAKNIQYF
TRBV5-5,NA,NA,TRBJ1-1,TGTGCCAGCAGGTATAAGTCAGGTAACACTGAAGCTTTCTTT,CASRYKSGNTEAFF
TRBV27,NA,NA,TRBJ1-2,TGTGCCAGCAGTTTCCGACAGGAACTTCGTTATGGCTACACCTTC,CASSFRQELRYGYTF
TRBV30,NA,few,TRBJ1-4,TGTGCCTGGAGAAGATGGGGGGGCGATGAAAAACTGTTTTTT,CAWRRWGGDEKLFF